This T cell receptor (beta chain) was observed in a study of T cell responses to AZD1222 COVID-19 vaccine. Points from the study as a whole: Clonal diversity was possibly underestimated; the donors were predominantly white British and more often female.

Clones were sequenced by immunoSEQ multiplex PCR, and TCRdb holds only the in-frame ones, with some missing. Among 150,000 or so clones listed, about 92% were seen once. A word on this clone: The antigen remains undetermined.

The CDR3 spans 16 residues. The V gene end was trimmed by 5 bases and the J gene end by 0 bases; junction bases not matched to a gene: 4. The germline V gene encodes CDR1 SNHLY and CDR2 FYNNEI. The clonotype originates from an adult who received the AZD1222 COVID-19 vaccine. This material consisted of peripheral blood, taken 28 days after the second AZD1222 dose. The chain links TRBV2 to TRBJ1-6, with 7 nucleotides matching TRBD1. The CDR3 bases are TGTGCCAGCAGTAGACAGGGTTTCTCCTATAATTCACCCCTCCACTTT. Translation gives CASSRQGFSYNSPLHF.